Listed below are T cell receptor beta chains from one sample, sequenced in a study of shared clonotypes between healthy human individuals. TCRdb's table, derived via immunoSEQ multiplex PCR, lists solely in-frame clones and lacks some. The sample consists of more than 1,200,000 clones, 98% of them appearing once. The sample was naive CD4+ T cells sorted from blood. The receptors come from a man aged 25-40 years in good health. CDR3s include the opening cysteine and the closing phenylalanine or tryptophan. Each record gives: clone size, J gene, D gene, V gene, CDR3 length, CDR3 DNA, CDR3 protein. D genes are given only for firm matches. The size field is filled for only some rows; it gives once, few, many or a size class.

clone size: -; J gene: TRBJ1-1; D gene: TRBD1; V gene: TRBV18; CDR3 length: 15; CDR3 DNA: TGTGCCAGCTCACCGAAATCGACAGGGGCGGCTGAAGCTTTCTTT; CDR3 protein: CASSPKSTGAAEAFF
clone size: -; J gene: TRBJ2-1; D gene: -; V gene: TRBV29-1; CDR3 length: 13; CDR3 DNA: TGCAGTTTTAGGGACGATACCTACAATGAGCAGTTCTTC; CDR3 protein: CSFRDDTYNEQFF
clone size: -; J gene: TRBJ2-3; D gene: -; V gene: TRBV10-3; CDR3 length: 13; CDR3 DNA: TGTGCCCACGGGCGGAGCCCCACAGATACGCAGTATTTT; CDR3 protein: CAHGRSPTDTQYF
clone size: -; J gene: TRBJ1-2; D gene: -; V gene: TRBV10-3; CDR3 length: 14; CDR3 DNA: TGTGCCATCAGTGGGGCAGAAGGGAACTATGGCTACACCTTC; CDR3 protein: CAISGAEGNYGYTF
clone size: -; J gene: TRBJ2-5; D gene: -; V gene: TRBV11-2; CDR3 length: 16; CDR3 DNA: TGTGCCAGCAGCTTATCAATGGTACATGTCTTCGAGTCCCAGTACTTC; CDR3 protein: CASSLSMVHVFESQYF
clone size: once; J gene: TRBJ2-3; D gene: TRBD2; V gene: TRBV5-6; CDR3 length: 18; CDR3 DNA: TGTGCCAGCAGCTTGGGACCTGCGGGACTATTAGGCACAGATACGCAGTATTTT; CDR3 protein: CASSLGPAGLLGTDTQYF
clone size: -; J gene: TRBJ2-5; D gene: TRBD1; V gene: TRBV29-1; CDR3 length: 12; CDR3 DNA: TGCAGCGTTGACAGGGGGCGGGAGACCCAGTACTTC; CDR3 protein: CSVDRGRETQYF
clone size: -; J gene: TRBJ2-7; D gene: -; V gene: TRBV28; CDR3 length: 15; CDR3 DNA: TGTGCCAGCACCGTCATTCAGGGTATGACCTACGAGCAGTACTTC; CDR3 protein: CASTVIQGMTYEQYF
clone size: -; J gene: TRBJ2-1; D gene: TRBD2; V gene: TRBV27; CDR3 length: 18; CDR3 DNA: TGTGCCAGCAGGAAAGGACTAGCGGGAGGTCCCAAGGGGAATGAGCAGTTCTTC; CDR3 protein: CASRKGLAGGPKGNEQFF
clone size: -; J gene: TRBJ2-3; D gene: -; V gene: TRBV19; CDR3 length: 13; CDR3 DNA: TGTGCCAGTAGTATAGGTGGCACAGATACGCAGTATTTT; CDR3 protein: CASSIGGTDTQYF
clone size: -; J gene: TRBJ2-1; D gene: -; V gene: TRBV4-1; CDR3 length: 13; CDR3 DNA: TGCGCCAGCAGCCAAGTGGCTAACAATGAGCAGTTCTTC; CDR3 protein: CASSQVANNEQFF
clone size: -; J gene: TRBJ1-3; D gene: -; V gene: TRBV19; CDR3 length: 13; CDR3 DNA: TGTGCCAGTAGTATTGACCCTCAAAACACCATATATTTT; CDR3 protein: CASSIDPQNTIYF
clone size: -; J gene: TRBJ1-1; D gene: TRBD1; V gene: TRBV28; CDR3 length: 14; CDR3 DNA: TGTGCCTCATCTTTACAGGGGTGGACCACTGAAGCTTTCTTT; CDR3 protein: CASSLQGWTTEAFF
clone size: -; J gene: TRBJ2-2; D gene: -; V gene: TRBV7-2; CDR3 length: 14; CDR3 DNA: TGTGCCAGCAGCCGGGACAAGAACACCGGGGAGCTGTTTTTT; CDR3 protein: CASSRDKNTGELFF
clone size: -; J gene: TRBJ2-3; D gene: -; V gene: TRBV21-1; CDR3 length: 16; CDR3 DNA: TGTGCCAGCAGCATTCGGACTAGCGGTAGCACAGATACGCAGTATTTT; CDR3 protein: CASSIRTSGSTDTQYF
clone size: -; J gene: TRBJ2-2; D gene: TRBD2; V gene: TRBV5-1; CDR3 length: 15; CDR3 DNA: TGCGCCAGCTGGGGACTAGCGGGAAACACCGGGGAGCTGTTTTTT; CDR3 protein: CASWGLAGNTGELFF
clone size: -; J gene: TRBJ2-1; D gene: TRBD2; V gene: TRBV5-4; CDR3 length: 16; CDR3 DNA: TGTGCCAGCAGCTTGGGTGCCGGGAGGGGCTACAATGAGCAGTTCTTC; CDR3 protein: CASSLGAGRGYNEQFF
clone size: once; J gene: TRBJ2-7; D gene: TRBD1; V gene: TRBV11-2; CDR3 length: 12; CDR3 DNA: TGTGCCAGCAGCTGGGACAGCTACGAGCAGTACTTC; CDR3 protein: CASSWDSYEQYF
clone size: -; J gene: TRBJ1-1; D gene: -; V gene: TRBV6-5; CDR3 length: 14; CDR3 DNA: TGTGCCAGCAGTTACGCTGGCTGGGACACTGAAGCTTTCTTT; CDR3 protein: CASSYAGWDTEAFF
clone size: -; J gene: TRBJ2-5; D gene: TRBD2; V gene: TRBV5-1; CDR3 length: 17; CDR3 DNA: TGCGCCAGCAGCTTGGAGCGGCTAGCGGGGGGTCAAGAGACCCAGTACTTC; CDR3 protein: CASSLERLAGGQETQYF
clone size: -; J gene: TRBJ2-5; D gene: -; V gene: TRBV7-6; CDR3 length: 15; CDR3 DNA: TGTGCCAGCACTCTAGGGAGGGGGAATAGGGAGACCCAGTACTTC; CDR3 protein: CASTLGRGNRETQYF
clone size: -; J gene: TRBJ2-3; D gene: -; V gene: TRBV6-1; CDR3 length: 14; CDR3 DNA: TGTGCCAGCAGTGTCACAGGGGAGGCAGATACGCAGTATTTT; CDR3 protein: CASSVTGEADTQYF
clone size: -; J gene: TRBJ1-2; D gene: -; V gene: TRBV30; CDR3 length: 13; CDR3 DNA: TGTGCCTGGAGTGTACAAGGGGGTTATGGCTACACCTTC; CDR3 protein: CAWSVQGGYGYTF
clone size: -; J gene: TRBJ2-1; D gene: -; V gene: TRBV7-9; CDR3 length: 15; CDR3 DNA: TGTGCCAGCAGCTTAGAAGGGAGGAGGTACAATGAGCAGTTCTTC; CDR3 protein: CASSLEGRRYNEQFF
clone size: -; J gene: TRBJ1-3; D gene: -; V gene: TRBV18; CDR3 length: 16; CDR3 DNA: TGTGCCAGCTCACCCCTTGACGGAAGCTCTGGAAACACCATATATTTT; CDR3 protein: CASSPLDGSSGNTIYF
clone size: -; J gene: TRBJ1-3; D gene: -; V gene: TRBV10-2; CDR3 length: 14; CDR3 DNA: TGCGCCAGCAGTGAGATTGGCTCTGGAAACACCATATATTTT; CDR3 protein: CASSEIGSGNTIYF
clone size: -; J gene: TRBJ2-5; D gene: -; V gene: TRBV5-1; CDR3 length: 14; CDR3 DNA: TGCGCCAGCAGCTTTTCGACAGGAAAAGAGACCCAGTACTTC; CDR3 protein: CASSFSTGKETQYF
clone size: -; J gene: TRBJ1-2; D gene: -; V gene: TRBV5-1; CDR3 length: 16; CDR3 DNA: TGCGCCAGCAGCTTGGGGCAGGGCTTTATAAACTATGGCTACACCTTC; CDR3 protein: CASSLGQGFINYGYTF
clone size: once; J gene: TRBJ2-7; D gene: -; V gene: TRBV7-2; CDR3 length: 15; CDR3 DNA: TGTGCCAGCAGCCCCCGACCCCAGGACGGCTACGAGCAGTACTTC; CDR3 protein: CASSPRPQDGYEQYF
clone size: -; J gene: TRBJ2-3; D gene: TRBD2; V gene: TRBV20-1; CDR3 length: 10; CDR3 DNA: TGCAGTGCCGGACTAGCGGGGCAGTATTTT; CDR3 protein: CSAGLAGQYF
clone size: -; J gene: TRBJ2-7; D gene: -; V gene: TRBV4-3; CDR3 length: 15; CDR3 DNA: TGCGCCAGCAGCCAAGCCCCATCGGGCAGCTACGAGCAGTACTTC; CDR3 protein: CASSQAPSGSYEQYF
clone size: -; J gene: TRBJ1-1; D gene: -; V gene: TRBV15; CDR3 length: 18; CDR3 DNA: TGTGCCACCAGCAGAGATTCGGGACAAACCCTACTTTTTTCTGAAGCTTTCTTT; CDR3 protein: CATSRDSGQTLLFSEAFF
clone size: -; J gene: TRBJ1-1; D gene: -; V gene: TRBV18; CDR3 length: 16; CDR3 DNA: TGTGCCAGCTCACCGACCGACTGGGGGGCTCACACTGAAGCTTTCTTT; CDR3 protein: CASSPTDWGAHTEAFF
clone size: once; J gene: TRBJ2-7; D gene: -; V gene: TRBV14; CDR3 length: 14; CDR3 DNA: TGTGCCAGCAGCCAAAGGGGGAACTCCTACGAGCAGTACTTC; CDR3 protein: CASSQRGNSYEQYF
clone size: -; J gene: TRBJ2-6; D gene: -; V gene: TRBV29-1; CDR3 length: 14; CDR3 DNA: TGCAGCGTTGATACACTCCGGGGTGCCAACGTCCTGACTTTC; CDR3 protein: CSVDTLRGANVLTF
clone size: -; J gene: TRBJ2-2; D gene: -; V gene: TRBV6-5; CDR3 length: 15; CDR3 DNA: TGTGCCAGCAGGTTGGCGGGACGGTACACCGGGGAGCTGTTTTTT; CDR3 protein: CASRLAGRYTGELFF
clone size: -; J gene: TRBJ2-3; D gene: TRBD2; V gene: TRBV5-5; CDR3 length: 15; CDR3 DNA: TGTGCCAGCAGCTTGGGCGGGAGGTACACAGATACGCAGTATTTT; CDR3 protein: CASSLGGRYTDTQYF
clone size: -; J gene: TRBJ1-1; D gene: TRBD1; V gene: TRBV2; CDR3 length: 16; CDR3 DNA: TGTGCCAGCAGTGAGGACAGGGGACTCCAGGTGGCTGAAGCTTTCTTT; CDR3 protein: CASSEDRGLQVAEAFF
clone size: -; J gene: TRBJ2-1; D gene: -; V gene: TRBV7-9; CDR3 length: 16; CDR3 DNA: TGTGCCAGCAGGTCCCCTTTAGCAGACGTCGACAATGAGCAGTTCTTC; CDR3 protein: CASRSPLADVDNEQFF
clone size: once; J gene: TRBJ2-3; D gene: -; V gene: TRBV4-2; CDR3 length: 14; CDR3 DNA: TGTGCCAGCAGCGTGGACAGCTTCACAGATACGCAGTATTTT; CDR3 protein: CASSVDSFTDTQYF
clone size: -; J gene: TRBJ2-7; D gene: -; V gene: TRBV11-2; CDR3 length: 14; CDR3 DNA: TGTGCCAGCAGCTTAGGACCGGTGTTCTACGAGCAGTACTTC; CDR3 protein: CASSLGPVFYEQYF
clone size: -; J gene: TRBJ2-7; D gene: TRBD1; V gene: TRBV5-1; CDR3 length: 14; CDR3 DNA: TGCGCCAGCAGAGGACAGGGGGCTGGCTACGAGCAGTACTTC; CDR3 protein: CASRGQGAGYEQYF